Reported below is one TCR beta chain. The data are from a study of blood T cell repertoires in COVID-19. Clones were read by immunoSEQ multiplex PCR, and TCRdb kept only the in-frame ones, dropping some. This sample has 150,000 to 200,000 clones, with approximately 80% found just once. The V gene end was trimmed by 4 bases and the J gene end by 7 bases; junction bases not matched to a gene: 9. The length of the CDR3 is 14 residues. CDR1 is GTSNPN, CDR2 SVGIG, per germline (reference sequence). The rearrangement joins TRBV30 to TRBJ1-5, with TRBD1 identical over 8 bases. Source material: peripheral blood. The receptor was derived from a man aged 60 to 69 with acute or convalescent COVID-19. CDR3 coding DNA: TGTGCCTGGAAAGGACAGGGAGCGAGACAGCCCCAGCATTTT. Translation gives CAWKGQGARQPQHF.